In its sample, the clone carrying this T cell receptor beta chain was seen once. The protocol was immunoSEQ multiplex PCR, while the TCRdb copy is restricted to in-frame clones and leaves out a portion. Of over 75,000 clones in the sample, approximately 94% are singletons; the top ten hold 2.6%. This specimen belongs to a study of OX40 agonist ivuxolimab in advanced cancers. Study-wide context: With ivuxolimab, an agonistic anti-OX40 (CD134) antibody, patients were treated.

Patients with a history of autoimmune disease or on systemic immunosuppression were excluded. J lost 0 bases, V lost 8 bases, and 10 bases had no gene match. Germline V gives CDR1 SQVTM, CDR2 ANQGSEA. This CDR3 is built from 15 residues. The TCR comes from an adult with an advanced solid tumor such as melanoma, head and neck, liver or kidney cancer. The sample here was CD4+ or CD8+ T cells sorted from blood, taken in a trial of the OX40 agonist ivuxolimab. The V gene is TRBV29-1, the J gene TRBJ2-3; 8 bases agree with TRBD2. The CDR3 DNA reads as TGCAGCTTAATTAGCGGGGTCACTAGCACAGATACGCAGTATTTT. Translation gives CSLISGVTSTDTQYF.